This T cell receptor beta chain was sequenced for a study of glioma-infiltrating T cells. General study findings and limits: Only very few CDR3 sequences appeared in both tissue and blood. Above-expected tissue-blood divergence occurred in all gliomas, most in low-grade ones.

This clonotype showed up many times. The antigen is unknown. TCR alpha and beta CDR3 regions were amplified from RNA using iRepertoire nested multiplex PCR. One-step reverse transcription and amplification started from around 100-400 ng of tissue mRNA or PBMC total RNA. One entry per CDR3 protein results from TCRdb running MiXCR on the multiplex PCR reads. The sample lists about 200,000 distinct CDR3 sequences, approximately 30% occurring once. The clonotype originates from a human donor with low-grade glioma or glioblastoma, undergoing nonglioma brain surgery, or in good health (not recorded which). Sequenced material: glioma tissue, nonneoplastic brain tissue, or PBMCs (not recorded which).

This CDR3 is CASKGDSTEAFF. In DNA form, the CDR3 reads TGTGCCAGCAAGGGGGATTCCACTGAAGCTTTCTTT. This chain joins TRBV6-2 or TRBV6-3 and TRBJ1-1, with D possibly matching TRBD1 (6 bases). In germline, CDR1 is MNHEY, CDR2 SVGEGT. V lost 7 bases and J 4 bases, leaving 10 bases between the germline ends. The CDR3 has 12 amino acids.